Listed below are T cell receptor beta chains from one sample, sequenced in a study of CD8 T cells in Susac syndrome. TCRdb redid the calling of the immunoSEQ multiplex PCR reads with MiXCR, one entry per CDR3 protein. The top ten clones hold roughly 0.1% of a sample with 200,000 to 300,000 distinct CDR3 sequences, about 95% of them seen once. The sample consisted of CD4+ T cells from PBMCs. These receptors were obtained from a human donor with Susac syndrome. Each CDR3 is given with its conserved first and last residue. A D gene is named only where the DNA matches it firmly. Some rows mark clone size as missing; the rest say once, few, many or name a class of expanded clone.

v_gene,abundance,d_gene,j_gene,CDR3aa,CDR3nt
TRBV29-1,-,-,TRBJ1-5,CSVRDYNQPQHF,TGCAGCGTCCGGGACTACAATCAGCCCCAGCATTTT
TRBV7-9,-,TRBD2,TRBJ2-5,CASRRISMGGETQYF,TGTGCCAGCAGGAGGATCAGCATGGGAGGGGAGACCCAGTACTTC
TRBV29-1,-,-,TRBJ2-7,CSVEDPYVYEQYF,TGCAGCGTTGAAGATCCTTACGTCTACGAGCAGTACTTC
TRBV28,few,-,TRBJ1-5,CASTSAGGPNQPQHF,TGTGCCAGCACCTCTGCCGGGGGGCCCAATCAGCCCCAGCATTTT
TRBV12-3/TRBV12-4,-,-,TRBJ1-5,CASTLLGAGNQPQHF,TGTGCCAGCACTCTCCTTGGTGCGGGCAATCAGCCCCAGCATTTT
TRBV28,-,TRBD1,TRBJ2-7,CASSPGQESTYEQYF,TGTGCCAGCAGTCCCGGACAGGAGTCTACCTACGAGCAGTACTTC
TRBV4-1,-,TRBD2,TRBJ2-1,CASSQGLDGRARYNEQFF,TGCGCCAGCAGCCAGGGACTTGACGGGAGGGCGAGGTACAATGAGCAGTTCTTC
TRBV20-1,-,TRBD2,TRBJ2-1,CSARTGLDYNEQFF,TGCAGTGCTAGAACCGGACTAGATTACAATGAGCAGTTCTTC
TRBV18,-,-,TRBJ1-1,CASSPPRAGQQNTEAFF,TGTGCCAGCTCACCACCGAGGGCAGGGCAACAGAACACTGAAGCTTTCTTT
TRBV20-1,-,-,TRBJ2-7,CSSKSTGDSYEQYF,TGCAGTTCTAAATCGACGGGAGATTCCTACGAGCAGTACTTC
TRBV2,-,-,TRBJ1-4,CASSLQHATNEKLFF,TGTGCCAGCAGCCTACAGCACGCAACTAATGAAAAACTGTTTTTT
TRBV28,-,-,TRBJ2-4,CASSPADENIQYF,TGTGCCAGCAGTCCCGCGGACGAAAACATTCAGTACTTC
TRBV6-1,-,-,TRBJ1-3,CASSRGQVNSGNTIYF,TGTGCCAGCAGTCGGGGGCAGGTCAACTCTGGAAACACCATATATTTT
TRBV30,-,TRBD2,TRBJ2-2,CAWSLGLAGELNTGELFF,TGTGCCTGGAGTCTTGGACTAGCGGGAGAGCTCAACACCGGGGAGCTGTTTTTT
TRBV6-5,-,-,TRBJ1-1,CASSYSTGTIAFF,TGTGCCAGCAGTTACTCTACCGGGACAATAGCTTTCTTT
TRBV30,-,-,TRBJ2-2,CAWSVHVGTGELFF,TGTGCCTGGAGTGTGCACGTAGGCACCGGGGAGCTGTTTTTT
TRBV6-6,-,TRBD1,TRBJ2-1,CASSYWTGYNEQFF,TGTGCCAGCAGTTACTGGACAGGGTACAATGAGCAGTTCTTC
TRBV6-5,-,TRBD2,TRBJ2-7,CASSYGTSGSAYEQYF,TGTGCCAGCAGTTACGGGACTAGCGGGAGTGCCTACGAGCAGTACTTC
TRBV7-8,once,-,TRBJ2-3,CASRRDLGTDTQYF,TGTGCCAGCAGGCGGGACTTGGGCACAGATACGCAGTATTTT
TRBV20-1,-,-,TRBJ1-2,CSAGRRIPGGGYTF,TGCAGTGCTGGTCGTAGGATCCCCGGGGGAGGCTACACCTTC
TRBV7-9,once,TRBD1,TRBJ2-5,CASSFGQALERETQYF,TGTGCCAGCAGCTTCGGACAGGCCCTCGAGCGGGAGACCCAGTACTTC
TRBV20-1,-,-,TRBJ2-4,CSATQNREAKNIQYF,TGCAGTGCTACGCAGAACAGGGAAGCCAAAAACATTCAGTACTTC
TRBV30,-,TRBD1,TRBJ1-1,CAWSVEGALNTEAFF,TGTGCCTGGAGTGTTGAGGGGGCGCTAAACACTGAAGCTTTCTTT
TRBV27,-,-,TRBJ2-7,CASSARGHEQYF,TGTGCCAGCAGTGCCAGGGGACACGAGCAGTACTTC
TRBV6-6,-,-,TRBJ2-2,CASTLRGELFF,TGTGCCAGCACTCTTCGGGGGGAGCTGTTTTTT
TRBV24-1,-,TRBD2,TRBJ2-3,CATSEPGTTTDTQYF,TGTGCCACCAGTGAACCCGGGACTACTACAGATACGCAGTATTTT
TRBV18,-,TRBD1,TRBJ1-5,CASSPQSGTANQPQHF,TGTGCCAGCTCACCACAGTCTGGGACAGCGAATCAGCCCCAGCATTTT
TRBV3-1,-,-,TRBJ2-5,CASSHEPRETQYF,TGTGCCAGCAGCCATGAACCCCGAGAGACCCAGTACTTC
TRBV28,-,-,TRBJ2-7,CASSSRIGQYF,TGTGCCAGCAGTTCCAGGATCGGGCAGTACTTC
TRBV11-3,-,-,TRBJ2-5,CASSSRGPQETQYF,TGTGCCAGCAGCTCCAGGGGTCCCCAAGAGACCCAGTACTTC
TRBV20-1,-,-,TRBJ2-5,CSASPGETQYF,TGCAGTGCTAGTCCGGGAGAGACCCAGTACTTC
TRBV7-9,-,TRBD1,TRBJ2-5,CASSLSPGQGAETQYF,TGTGCCAGCAGCTTGAGCCCGGGACAGGGTGCGGAGACCCAGTACTTC
TRBV20-1,-,TRBD1,TRBJ2-5,CSAIPGTGSETQYF,TGCAGTGCTATACCCGGGACAGGGTCGGAGACCCAGTACTTC
TRBV4-1,once,-,TRBJ1-1,CASSFRGENTEAFF,TGCGCCAGCAGCTTCAGGGGTGAGAACACTGAAGCTTTCTTT
TRBV7-2,-,TRBD2,TRBJ2-1,CASSPPKRGGFSYNEQFF,TGTGCCAGCAGCCCCCCCAAGCGGGGGGGGTTCTCCTACAATGAGCAGTTCTTC
TRBV15,-,-,TRBJ2-2,CATSIVGDTGELFF,TGTGCCACCAGCATCGTCGGGGACACCGGGGAGCTGTTTTTT
TRBV30,-,-,TRBJ2-7,CAWSVWGLSYEQYF,TGTGCCTGGAGTGTCTGGGGTCTCTCCTACGAGCAGTACTTC
TRBV23-1,once,-,TRBJ2-7,CARYRDDGSYEQYF,TGCGCCAGATACCGGGACGATGGGTCCTACGAGCAGTACTTC
TRBV29-1,once,-,TRBJ2-7,CSVTTPGGIGAYEQYF,TGCAGCGTTACCACCCCCGGAGGGATTGGGGCCTACGAGCAGTACTTC
TRBV4-1,-,-,TRBJ2-7,CASSPSGLAYEQYF,TGCGCCAGCAGCCCCAGTGGGCTGGCCTACGAGCAGTACTTC
TRBV25-1,-,-,TRBJ2-6,CASSGLFSGANVLTF,TGTGCCAGCAGTGGACTGTTCTCTGGGGCCAACGTCCTGACTTTC
TRBV29-1,once,-,TRBJ2-5,CSVVGNQETQYF,TGCAGCGTTGTCGGCAACCAAGAGACCCAGTACTTC
TRBV11-3,-,TRBD2,TRBJ2-3,CASSLALAGTTDTQYF,TGTGCCAGCAGCTTAGCACTAGCGGGAACCACAGATACGCAGTATTTT
TRBV2,-,-,TRBJ1-1,CASSDRLEAFF,TGTGCCAGCAGTGACCGGCTCGAAGCTTTCTTT
TRBV21-1,-,-,TRBJ2-5,CASPPSAETQYF,TGTGCCAGCCCGCCATCCGCGGAGACCCAGTACTTC
TRBV4-1,-,-,TRBJ1-3,CASSHQGATGNTIYF,TGCGCCAGCAGCCACCAAGGGGCTACCGGAAACACCATATATTTT
TRBV4-1,-,-,TRBJ2-5,CASSSSGSETQYF,TGCGCCAGCAGCAGTAGCGGTTCAGAGACCCAGTACTTC
TRBV3-1,-,-,TRBJ2-1,CASSQVSGRISSSYNEQFF,TGTGCCAGCAGCCAAGTCTCCGGACGCATCTCTTCCTCCTACAATGAGCAGTTCTTC
TRBV12-3/TRBV12-4,-,-,TRBJ1-2,CASSPMGGRREYGYTF,TGTGCCAGCAGCCCCATGGGGGGGCGGCGGGAGTATGGCTACACCTTC
TRBV29-1,-,-,TRBJ2-1,CSGGHRPNNEQFF,TGCAGCGGGGGACACCGGCCAAACAATGAGCAGTTCTTC
TRBV27,-,-,TRBJ2-3,CASTARGDSHGSDTQYF,TGTGCCAGCACCGCACGGGGAGACAGCCATGGCTCAGATACGCAGTATTTT
TRBV12-3/TRBV12-4,-,-,TRBJ1-1,CASSLLTGTEAFF,TGTGCCAGCAGTTTGTTGACGGGCACTGAAGCTTTCTTT
TRBV20-1,-,-,TRBJ2-1,CSARVTGTDVNEQFF,TGCAGTGCTAGAGTGACCGGGACGGACGTCAATGAGCAGTTCTTC
TRBV24-1,-,-,TRBJ2-5,CATSDPKRGETQYF,TGTGCCACCAGTGATCCGAAAAGGGGGGAGACCCAGTACTTC
TRBV20-1,-,-,TRBJ2-1,CSAYHSYNEQFF,TGCAGTGCTTATCACAGCTACAATGAGCAGTTCTTC